This T cell receptor beta chain emerged from a study of shared clonotypes between healthy human individuals. Method: immunoSEQ multiplex PCR; TCRdb's copy keeps in-frame clones and lacks some. The table lists roughly 2.6 million clones, more than 80% of them singletons. General study points: Generation of non-shared clonotypes was less probable than generation of clonotypes shared by all four donors.

CDR3 length: 13 amino acids. Germline values: CDR1 SGHTA, CDR2 FQGNSA. V shed 7 bases and J shed 4 bases, with 11 bases lying between them. As for this clone: Its antigen is as yet unknown.

This clonotype originated in a man between 18 and 29 years old in good health. The sample consisted of naive CD4+ T cells sorted from blood. The subset is: CD45RA+ positively selected. The chain joins TRBV7-2 to TRBJ2-1, with TRBD1 as a possible D gene (6 bases). The CDR3: CASTRTEYNEQFF. The CDR3 DNA sequence: TGTGCCAGCACCCGGACAGAGTACAATGAGCAGTTCTTC.